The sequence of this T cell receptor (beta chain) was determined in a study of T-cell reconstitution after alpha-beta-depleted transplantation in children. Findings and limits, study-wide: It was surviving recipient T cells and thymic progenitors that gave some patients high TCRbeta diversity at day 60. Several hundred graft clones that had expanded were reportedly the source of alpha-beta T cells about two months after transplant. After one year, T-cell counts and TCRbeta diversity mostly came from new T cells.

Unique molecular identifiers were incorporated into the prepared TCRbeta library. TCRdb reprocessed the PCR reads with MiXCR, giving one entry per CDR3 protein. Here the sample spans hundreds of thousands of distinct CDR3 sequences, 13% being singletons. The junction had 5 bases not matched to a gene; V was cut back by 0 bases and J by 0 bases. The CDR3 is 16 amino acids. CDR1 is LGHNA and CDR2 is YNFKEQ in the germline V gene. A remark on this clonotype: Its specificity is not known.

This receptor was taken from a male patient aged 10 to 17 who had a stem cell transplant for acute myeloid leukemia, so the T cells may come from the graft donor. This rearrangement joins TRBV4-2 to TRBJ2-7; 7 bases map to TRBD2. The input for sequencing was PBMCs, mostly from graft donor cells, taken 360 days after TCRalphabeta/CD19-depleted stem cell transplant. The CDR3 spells CASSQDPGLVSYEQYF. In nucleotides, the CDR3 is TGTGCCAGCAGCCAAGATCCAGGACTAGTCTCCTACGAGCAGTACTTC.